Below, one TCR beta chain is given with its context. The data were taken from a study of T cell clonotyping in hematopoietic cell transplantation. Method: immunoSEQ multiplex PCR; TCRdb's copy keeps in-frame clones and lacks some. The sample contains some 9,400 clones, approximately 79% of which appear only once. The CDR3 totals 17 residues. Germline V CDR1 and CDR2: SGHVS, FQNEAQ. V lost 5 bases, J lost 3 bases, and 15 bases stayed unmatched. The receptor was derived from a male patient aged 40 to 55 who had an allogeneic stem cell transplant from a related donor, so the T cells may come from the graft donor. Some clones in this sample may be carry-over from other donors' samples. This chain uses TRBV7-8 with TRBJ2-7; TRBD2 aligns across 8 bases. The specimen comprised PBMCs, sampled 180 days after allogeneic stem cell transplant. DNA of the CDR3: TGTGCCAGCAGCATACCGCGGCGGGGGGCCGGGCTCTACGAGCAGTACTTC. It specifies CASSIPRRGAGLYEQYF.